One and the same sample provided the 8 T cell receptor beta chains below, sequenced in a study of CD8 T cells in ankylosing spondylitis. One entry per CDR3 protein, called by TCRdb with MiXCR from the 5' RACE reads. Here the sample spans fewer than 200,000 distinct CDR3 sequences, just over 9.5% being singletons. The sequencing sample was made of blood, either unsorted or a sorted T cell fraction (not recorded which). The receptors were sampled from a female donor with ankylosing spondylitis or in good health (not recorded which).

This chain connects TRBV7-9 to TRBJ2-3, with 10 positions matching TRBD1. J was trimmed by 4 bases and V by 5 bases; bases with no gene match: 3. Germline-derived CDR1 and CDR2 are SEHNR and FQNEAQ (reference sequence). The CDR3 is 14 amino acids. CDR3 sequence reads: CASSHDRGPDTQYF. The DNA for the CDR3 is TGTGCCAGCAGCCACGACAGGGGGCCAGATACGCAGTATTTT.

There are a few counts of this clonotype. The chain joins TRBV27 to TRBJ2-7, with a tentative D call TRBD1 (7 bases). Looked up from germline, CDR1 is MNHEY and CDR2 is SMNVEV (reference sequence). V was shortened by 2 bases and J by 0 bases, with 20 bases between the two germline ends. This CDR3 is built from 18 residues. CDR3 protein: CASSLQGGDFSTSYEQYF. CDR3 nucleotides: TGTGCCAGCAGTTTACAGGGGGGAGACTTTTCTACCTCCTACGAGCAGTACTTC.

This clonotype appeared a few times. For the CDR3, the DNA is TGCGCCAGCAGCCCAGGGGGCGGGGTCGGCAATGAGCAGTTCTTC. As protein: CASSPGGGVGNEQFF. The chain recombines TRBV4-3 with TRBJ2-1; 8 nucleotides match TRBD1. V was clipped by 4 bases and J by 6 bases; unmatched bases: 8. Germline V gives CDR1 LGHNA, CDR2 YSLEER. The CDR3 extends over 15 amino acids.

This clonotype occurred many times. The CDR3 loop is CASRLEGVGALHNEQFF. DNA of the CDR3: TGTGCCAGCAGGCTCGAGGGGGTCGGGGCTCTCCACAATGAGCAGTTCTTC. The chain is built from TRBV27 and TRBJ2-1; a possible D gene is TRBD1 (6 bases). Looked up from germline, CDR1 is MNHEY and CDR2 is SMNVEV (reference sequence). V was pared by 6 bases and J by 5 bases, with 23 bases between. There are 17 residues in the CDR3.

The CDR3 region has the DNA TGTGCCAGCAGCTTAGCGAAGCATGAATACCAACCTACCTACGAGCAGTACTTC. It yields the protein CASSLAKHEYQPTYEQYF. The rearrangement uses TRBV7-2 and TRBJ2-7; D uncertain. Trimming cost V 0 bases and J 2 bases, with 20 bases left between them. Germline V gives CDR1 SGHTA, CDR2 FQGNSA. The CDR3 totals 18 residues.

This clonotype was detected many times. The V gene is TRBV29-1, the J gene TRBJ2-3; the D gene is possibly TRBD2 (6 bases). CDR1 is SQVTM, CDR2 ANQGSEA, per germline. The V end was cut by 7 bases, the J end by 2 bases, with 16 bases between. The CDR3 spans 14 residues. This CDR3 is CSATGTHYTDTQYF. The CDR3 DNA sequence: TGCAGCGCCACCGGGACTCACTACACAGATACGCAGTATTTT.

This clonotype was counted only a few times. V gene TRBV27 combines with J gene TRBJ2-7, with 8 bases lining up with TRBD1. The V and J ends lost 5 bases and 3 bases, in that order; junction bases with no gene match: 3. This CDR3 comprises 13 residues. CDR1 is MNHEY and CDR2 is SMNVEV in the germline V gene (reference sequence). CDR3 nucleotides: TGTGCCAGCAGTACCGGACAGGGCTACGAGCAGTACTTC. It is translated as CASSTGQGYEQYF.

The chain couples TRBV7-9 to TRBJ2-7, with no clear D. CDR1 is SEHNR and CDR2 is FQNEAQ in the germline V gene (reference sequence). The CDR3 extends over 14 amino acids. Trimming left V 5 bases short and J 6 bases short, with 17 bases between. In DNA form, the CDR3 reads TGTGCCAGCAGCCCGGTGGTGTCGTTTAGCGAGCAGTACTTC. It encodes CASSPVVSFSEQYF.